What follows describes a single T cell receptor beta chain. V was clipped by 0 bases and J by 0 bases, with 11 bases between them. This CDR3 comprises 16 residues. CDR1 and CDR2 (germline): LGHDT, YNNKEL (reference sequence). These data are taken from a study of control samples from healthy donors and cancer patients. TCRdb keeps only in-frame clones here, not all; method: immunoSEQ multiplex PCR. The repertoire holds 160,000 or so clones, with around 94% as singletons. The TCR comes from a man aged 60-69 years with colorectal cancer. Sequencing was done on a sample of PBMCs. This rearrangement joins TRBV3-1 (or the pseudogene TRBV3-2) to TRBJ2-5, with D possibly being TRBD2 (5 bases). The CDR3 sequence is CASSQDWGVNQETQYF. The CDR3 nucleotides are TGTGCCAGCAGCCAAGATTGGGGAGTTAACCAAGAGACCCAGTACTTC.